A single sample gave rise to the 23 T cell receptor beta chains below, sequenced in a study of metastatic and nonmetastatic thyroid tumors (dated by TCRdb to 2018 to 2020). The library was prepared using PCR. TCRdb names Illumina HiSeq 4000 as the instrument used. TCRdb itself trimmed the public reads at Q25 with fastp, ran MiXCR and retained productive beta chains. In this sample the table shows tens of thousands of clones, roughly 18% of which occur a single time. The top ten constitute under 12% of the sample. No patient had received any treatment before thyroid surgery. Material: blood. The receptors shown here come from a female donor with papillary thyroid cancer or a benign thyroid nodule (not recorded which). Some clones in this sample may be carry-over from other donors' samples.

Note on this clone: A much larger clone differs from this one at a single base, so this may be a read error. This chain joins TRBV5-1 and TRBJ2-3; D may match TRBD1 or TRBD2 (5 bases each). Germline V gene sequence: CDR1 SGHRS, CDR2 YFSETQ. This CDR3 spans 14 amino acids. CDR3 region: CASSRDRATGTQYF. In DNA, the CDR3 is TGCGCCAGCAGCCGGGACCGCGCCACAGGTACGCAGTATTTT.

As for this clone: At one boundary the junction diverges from the germline segment, which might be a read error. The chain is built from TRBV10-2 and TRBJ1-5; D possibly corresponds to TRBD1 (6 bases). The CDR3 loop spans 13 amino acids. Germline CDR1 and CDR2: WSHSY and SAAADI. Here the CDR3 DNA reads TGCGCCGGCAGTCAACAGGGAGGTCATCCCCAGCATTTT. It encodes CAGSQQGGHPQHF.

This clone was counted ten times or more. The genes are TRBV5-1 and TRBJ1-3; D gene ambiguous. CDR3 length: 15 residues. V was shortened by 1 base and J by 0 bases, with 8 bases between the two germline ends. Germline V lookup: CDR1 SGHRS, CDR2 YFSETQ. The CDR3 protein is CASSLSITSGNTIYF. The CDR3 DNA reads as TGCGCCAGCAGCTTGAGCATTACCTCTGGAAACACCATATATTTT.

V is TRBV6-1 and J is TRBJ1-2; D gene unclear. The V gene's germline CDR1 is MNHNS and CDR2 SASEGT. The CDR3 spans 11 residues. V lost 10 bases, J lost 8 bases, and 14 bases lay in between. The CDR3 spells CATSVYGGYTF. In DNA form, the CDR3 reads TGTGCCACCTCGGTGTATGGGGGCTACACCTTC.

This clone was seen many times. The chain employs TRBV27 and TRBJ2-3; either TRBD1 or TRBD2 may supply D (6 bases each). V was clipped by 2 bases and J by 0 bases, with 12 bases between them. CDR3 length: 16 residues. Looked up from germline, CDR1 is MNHEY and CDR2 is SMNVEV (reference sequence). DNA of the CDR3: TGTGCCAGCAGTTTAGAGGGGGGAACTAGCACAGATACGCAGTATTTT. This codes for CASSLEGGTSTDTQYF.

CDR3 in DNA: TGCAGTGCTAGGGATGCTACCGGGACTGAGTACGAGCAGTACTTC. It specifies CSARDATGTEYEQYF. The V gene is TRBV20-1, the J gene TRBJ2-7; a possible D gene is TRBD2 (6 bases). The CDR3 is 15 residues long. Trimming stripped 3 bases from V and 4 bases from J, with 19 bases between. The germline V gene encodes CDR1 DFQATT and CDR2 SNEGSKA (reference sequence).

By frequency in the sample, this clone is medium-sized. The chain has TRBV2 and TRBJ2-5; D remains ambiguous. This CDR3 is built from 13 residues. In germline, CDR1 is SNHLY, CDR2 FYNNEI. The germline V and J ends were trimmed by 4 bases and 5 bases, with 11 bases remaining between them. The CDR3 protein is CASSVGYRETQYF. The DNA of the CDR3 is TGTGCCAGCAGTGTGGGCTATCGGGAGACCCAGTACTTC.

This clone was picked up a small number of times. The rearrangement links TRBV2 to TRBJ2-2; D is perhaps TRBD2 (5 bases). Trimming cost V 9 bases and J 0 bases, with 14 bases left between them. This CDR3 has 15 residues. Germline V gives CDR1 SNHLY, CDR2 FYNNEI. Here the CDR3 reads CARSESGPNTGELFF. CDR3 nucleotides: TGTGCCAGATCCGAGAGCGGCCCGAACACCGGGGAGCTGTTTTTT. Drawing the rest from reference TRBV2 and TRBJ2-2, the complete variable domain is EPEVTQTPSHQVTQMGQEVILRCVPISNHLYFYWYRQILGQKVEFLVSFYNNEISEKSEIFDDQFSVERPDGSNFTLKIRSTKLEDSAMYFCARSESGPNTGELFFGEGSRLTVL.

This clone came up many times. The rearrangement links TRBV6-1 to TRBJ1-1; 10 nucleotides agree with TRBD1. From germline, CDR1 is MNHNS and CDR2 SASEGT. The CDR3 runs 17 residues. V dropped 5 bases and J dropped 3; count of bases not matched to a gene: 12. The CDR3 here is CASSSTGTGESYTEAFF. CDR3 nucleotide sequence: TGTGCCAGCAGTTCTACCGGGACAGGGGAATCGTACACTGAAGCTTTCTTT.

This clone was detected many times. The chain carries TRBV3-1 and TRBJ1-5; D is ambiguous. V lost 0 bases and J lost 4, with 7 bases in between. Germline CDR1 and CDR2: LGHDT and YNNKEL (reference sequence). This CDR3 region has 14 residues. CDR3 sequence reads: CASSQDSENQPQHF. DNA of the CDR3: TGTGCCAGCAGCCAAGACTCCGAAAATCAGCCCCAGCATTTT.

This clone was counted at least ten times. The CDR3 DNA is TGCGCCAGCAGCTTGGGGACTCATGGAAACACTGAAGCTTTCTTT. This encodes CASSLGTHGNTEAFF. The rearrangement links TRBV5-1 to TRBJ1-1; D uncertain. The germline V and J ends were trimmed by 0 bases and 2 bases, with 11 bases remaining between them. Germline V gene data show CDR1 as SGHRS and CDR2 as YFSETQ. This CDR3 spans 15 amino acids.

Ten or more counts support this clone. A much larger clonotype is one base distant, so this may be a read error. This chain uses TRBV18 with TRBJ1-2; D unclear. Germline V gene lookup returns CDR1 KGHSH and CDR2 LQKENI. The CDR3 contains 13 residues. With 0 bases removed from V and 13 bases from J, the gap between germline ends came to 15 bases. CDR3 sequence: CASSPPKGRICTF. DNA of the CDR3: TGTGCCAGCTCACCACCCAAGGGCCGAATTTGCACCTTC.

This clone was recorded at least ten times. The chain has TRBV7-3 and TRBJ2-7; maybe TRBD2 (7 bases). The V and J ends lost 1 base and 3 bases respectively, with 28 bases between them. CDR1 SGHTA and CDR2 FQGTGA come from the germline V gene. The CDR3 extends over 20 amino acids. CDR3 loop: CASSLSLGGGAPRENYEQYF. CDR3 DNA sequence: TGTGCCAGCAGCTTAAGTTTAGGCGGGGGCGCACCCCGGGAGAACTACGAGCAGTACTTC.

The table lists this clone with a few counts. The V and J genes are TRBV6-5 and TRBJ1-3, with D perhaps TRBD1 (5 bases). The CDR3 totals 19 residues. Per the germline V gene, CDR1 is MNHEY and CDR2 is SVGAGI. Between the trimmed V and J ends, which lost 0 bases and 6 bases, there was a span of 24 bases. CDR3 protein: CASSYSSDKRPKGVNTIYF. CDR3 bases: TGTGCCAGCAGTTACTCGTCGGACAAGCGCCCCAAAGGGGTAAACACCATATATTTT.

This clone was found many times. J is TRBJ2-4 and V is TRBV5-1, with TRBD1 as a possible D gene (6 bases). The V and J ends lost 4 bases and 9 bases respectively, with 20 bases between them. The CDR3 covers 15 residues. CDR1 and CDR2 (germline): SGHRS, YFSETQ. The CDR3 DNA reads as TGCGCCAGCAGCCTGTCGGGACAAATTGTCTCCATTCAGTACTTC. It translates to CASSLSGQIVSIQYF.

Notes on this clone: At one boundary the junction diverges from the germline segment, which might be a read error. This rearrangement joins TRBV20-1 to TRBJ2-1; 8 nucleotides agree with TRBD2. Germline CDR1 reads DFQATT; CDR2 reads SNEGSKA (reference sequence). This CDR3 has 14 residues. The CDR3 is CGARAGVGYNEQFF. DNA for the CDR3: TGCGGTGCTAGAGCGGGAGTGGGCTACAATGAGCAGTTCTTC.

V usage is TRBV5-4 and J usage is TRBJ1-6; unclear D gene. The CDR3 covers 15 residues. Trimming took off 6 bases at V and 4 bases at J, with 14 bases between the two ends. Germline CDR1 SGHNT, CDR2 YYREEE (reference sequence). CDR3: CASNREGPYNSPLHF. CDR3 in DNA: TGTGCCAGCAATAGGGAGGGCCCGTATAATTCACCCCTCCACTTT.

About this clone itself: This may come from a read error, since a much larger clone is one base off. V is TRBV5-6 and J is TRBJ1-1, with 7 bases fitting TRBD1. The CDR3 covers 15 residues. CDR1 SGHDT and CDR2 YYEEEE come from the germline V gene. V gave up 6 bases and J gave up 2 bases; unmatched junction bases: 10. CDR3 sequence reads: CASIPRTGGNTEAFF. The DNA of the CDR3 is TGTGCCAGCATCCCGAGGACAGGTGGCAACACTGAAGCTTTCTTT.

This clone was seen at least ten times. The chain links TRBV20-1 to TRBJ2-3, with D possibly being TRBD1 or TRBD2 (5 bases each). CDR1 and CDR2 (germline): DFQATT, SNEGSKA (reference sequence). CDR3 size: 14 residues. V was shortened by 6 bases and J by 0 bases, with 13 bases between the two germline ends. The CDR3: CSASPGTSTDTQYF. CDR3 DNA: TGCAGTGCCTCCCCGGGGACGAGCACAGATACGCAGTATTTT.

There are many counts of this clone. The chain employs TRBV9 and TRBJ2-1; TRBD1 matches at 7 bases. This CDR3 has 16 residues. J gave up 5 bases and V 4 bases, and 12 bases lay outside the gene matches. Germline V gene lookup returns CDR1 SGDLS and CDR2 YYNGEE. The CDR3 loop reads CASSPPDRVPDNEQFF. CDR3 in DNA: TGTGCCAGCAGCCCCCCAGACAGGGTGCCCGACAATGAGCAGTTCTTC.

This clone was seen repeatedly, ten times or more. The chain recombines TRBV5-1 with TRBJ1-2; tentative D call: TRBD1 (6 bases). Deletions cut 3 bases from V and 2 bases from J, with 17 bases between. This CDR3 spans 16 amino acids. Germline V lookup: CDR1 SGHRS, CDR2 YFSETQ. The CDR3: CASSSTWGASNYGYTF. The CDR3 region has the DNA TGCGCCAGCAGCTCAACATGGGGGGCTTCAAACTATGGCTACACCTTC.

At least ten counts were recorded for this clone. The genes are TRBV29-1 and TRBJ2-1, with TRBD1 identical over 7 bases. Trimming removed 8 bases from V and 1 base from J; junction bases left unmatched: 5. This CDR3 spans 13 amino acids. CDR1 and CDR2 from the germline V gene are SQVTM and ANQGSEA. The CDR3 nucleotides are TGCAGCATGCCGGGACAGTCCTACAATGAGCAGTTCTTC. Translation: CSMPGQSYNEQFF.

In this sample, this clone turned up many times. The J gene is TRBJ1-1, the V gene TRBV28; D is unresolved. The CDR3 has 11 residues. Germline values: CDR1 MDHEN, CDR2 SYDVKM. V was clipped by 5 bases and J by 4 bases, with 5 bases between them. CDR3 bases: TGTGCCAGCAGTGGGGTCACTGAAGCTTTCTTT. Translation gives CASSGVTEAFF.